The 14 T cell receptor beta chains below all came from one sample that was sequenced in a study of cytomegalovirus exposure and HLA in healthy donors. Profiling relied on immunoSEQ multiplex PCR, and the TCRdb table lists in-frame clones only, not all of them. The repertoire holds some 150,000 clones, with about nine tenths as singletons. Sequencing was carried out using PBMCs. These receptors were obtained from a woman in her twenties or thirties in good health and CMV-seropositive.

J is TRBJ1-2 and V is TRBV28; no clear D. From germline, CDR1 is MDHEN and CDR2 SYDVKM. Trimming shortened V by 3 bases and J by 5 bases, and 7 bases separated the two germline ends. The CDR3 runs to 12 residues. This chain's CDR3 is CASSLLDYGYTF. The CDR3, as DNA: TGTGCCAGCAGTTTGCTAGATTATGGCTACACCTTC.

The rearrangement links TRBV5-8 to TRBJ2-1, with 8 bases that match TRBD2. The CDR3 has 15 residues. The ends lost 1 base at V and 5 bases at J; junction bases unmatched: 5. Germline V CDR1 and CDR2: SGHTS, YDEGEE. The CDR3 DNA follows: TGTGCCAGCAGCTTGAGACTAGCGAGGAACAATGAGCAGTTCTTC. Encoded protein: CASSLRLARNNEQFF. Full variable domain (outside the CDR3, taken from reference TRBV5-8 and TRBJ2-1): EAGVTQSPTHLIKTRGQQATLRCSPISGHTSVYWYQQALGLGLQFLLWYDEGEERNRGNFPPRFSGRQFPNYSSELNVNALELEDSALYLCASSLRLARNNEQFFGPGTRLTVL.

CDR3 coding DNA: TGTGCCAGCCGGACAGGGGGTTCGAACACTGAAGCTTTCTTT. Residues: CASRTGGSNTEAFF. V gene TRBV19 combines with J gene TRBJ1-1; 10 bases line up with TRBD1. The CDR3 consists of 14 residues. The V gene's germline CDR1 is LNHDA and CDR2 SQIVND (reference sequence). V gave up 9 bases and J gave up 1 base; unmatched junction bases: 5.

The chain has TRBV5-6 and TRBJ2-4; no reliable D call. With 4 bases removed from V and 1 base from J, the gap between germline ends came to 15 bases. Germline assignment: CDR1 SGHDT and CDR2 YYEEEE. The CDR3 has 16 amino acids. CDR3 in amino acids: CASSGRGEIAKNIQYF. The CDR3 DNA follows: TGTGCCAGCAGCGGCCGAGGAGAAATTGCCAAAAACATTCAGTACTTC.

This clone was observed a few times. The V call is TRBV5-6, the J call TRBJ2-2; D gene uncertain. Between the trimmed V and J ends, which lost 6 bases and 3 bases, there was a span of 9 bases. CDR1 and CDR2 from the germline V gene are SGHDT and YYEEEE. There are 13 residues in the CDR3. CDR3 region: CASNSLYTGELFF. Written as DNA, the CDR3 is TGTGCCAGCAACTCACTATACACCGGGGAGCTGTTTTTT.

This clone came up once. The V call is TRBV7-2, the J call TRBJ1-4, with D perhaps TRBD1 (5 bases). The CDR3 runs 15 residues. Germline V lookup: CDR1 SGHTA, CDR2 FQGNSA. V lost 0 bases and J lost 7, with 12 bases in between. The CDR3 sequence is CASSLARGLGEKLFF. As DNA, the CDR3 is TGTGCCAGCAGCTTAGCACGGGGGTTGGGTGAAAAACTGTTTTTT.

The rearrangement links TRBV2 to TRBJ2-1, with 9 bases identical to TRBD1. The CDR3 totals 15 residues. V shed 6 bases and J 4 bases; nucleotides not matched to a gene: 7. The germline V gene encodes CDR1 SNHLY and CDR2 FYNNEI. The chain's CDR3 is CASRRTGELYNEQFF. The DNA of the CDR3 is TGTGCCAGCAGGCGGACAGGGGAACTATACAATGAGCAGTTCTTC.

This clone was found once. The chain couples TRBV6-6 to TRBJ1-1; D might be TRBD1 (5 bases). This CDR3 has 11 amino acids. The V and J ends lost 6 bases and 4 bases respectively, with 6 bases between them. CDR1 is MNHNY and CDR2 is SVGAGI in the germline V gene (reference sequence). The CDR3 nucleotides are TGTGCCAGCAGGGGGCCCACTGAAGCTTTCTTT. It specifies CASRGPTEAFF.

As DNA, the CDR3 is TGTGCCAGCAGGGGAGCGGGAGGCCGACGCAATGAGCAGTTCTTC. Translating it yields CASRGAGGRRNEQFF. The chain joins TRBV6-1 to TRBJ2-1; 9 bases are shared with TRBD2. The junction had 9 bases not matched to a gene; V was cut back by 6 bases and J by 6 bases. The CDR3 runs 15 residues. Germline CDR1 reads MNHNS; CDR2 reads SASEGT.

This clone came up once. The chain employs TRBV19 and TRBJ2-7; the D gene is possibly TRBD2 (6 bases). This CDR3 spans 15 amino acids. V was trimmed by 3 bases and J by 4 bases, leaving 16 bases between them. CDR1 and CDR2 (germline): LNHDA, SQIVND (reference sequence). The CDR3 DNA follows: TGTGCCAGTAGTATTAGTGGTAGCGGCCTATACGAGCAGTACTTC. Translation: CASSISGSGLYEQYF. Variable domain in full (rest from reference TRBV19 and TRBJ2-7): DGGITQSPKYLFRKEGQNVTLSCEQNLNHDAMYWYRQDPGQGLRLIYYSQIVNDFQKGDIAEGYSVSREKKESFPLTVTSAQKNPTAFYLCASSISGSGLYEQYFGPGTRLTVT.

This sequence joins TRBV6-1 and TRBJ1-6; D unclear. Looked up from germline, CDR1 is MNHNS and CDR2 is SASEGT. The CDR3 contains 13 residues. Trimming pared 3 bases from V and 7 bases from J, leaving 7 bases between. The CDR3 DNA reads TGTGCCAGCAGTGAGAGGATCAATTCACCCCTCCACTTT. As protein: CASSERINSPLHF.

V and J are TRBV11-3 and TRBJ1-1; D uncertain. From germline, CDR1 is SGHNT and CDR2 YENEEA. The CDR3 is 14 amino acids. V lost 5 bases to trimming and J lost 3 bases, with 13 bases between them. The CDR3, as DNA: TGTGCCAGCAGCCGCCGCGGGTCGGACACTGAAGCTTTCTTT. Translated, it gives CASSRRGSDTEAFF.

V and J are TRBV27 and TRBJ1-2; 7 bases fit TRBD1. The germline V gene encodes CDR1 MNHEY and CDR2 SMNVEV (reference sequence). This CDR3 region has 15 residues. J was trimmed by 6 bases and V by 7 bases; bases with no gene match: 14. CDR3 in DNA: TGTGCCAGCAAAACGGTCCAGGGGGGCTGGAATGGCTACACCTTC. Translation: CASKTVQGGWNGYTF.

The chain uses TRBV11-2 and TRBJ2-7; no reliable D call. The CDR3 runs to 15 residues. With 5 bases removed from V and 0 bases from J, the gap between germline ends came to 14 bases. The germline CDR1 and CDR2 sequences are SGHAT and FQNNGV. Here the CDR3 reads CASSLSLQSSYEQYF. The CDR3 nucleotides are TGTGCCAGCAGCCTATCCCTACAGAGCTCCTACGAGCAGTACTTC.